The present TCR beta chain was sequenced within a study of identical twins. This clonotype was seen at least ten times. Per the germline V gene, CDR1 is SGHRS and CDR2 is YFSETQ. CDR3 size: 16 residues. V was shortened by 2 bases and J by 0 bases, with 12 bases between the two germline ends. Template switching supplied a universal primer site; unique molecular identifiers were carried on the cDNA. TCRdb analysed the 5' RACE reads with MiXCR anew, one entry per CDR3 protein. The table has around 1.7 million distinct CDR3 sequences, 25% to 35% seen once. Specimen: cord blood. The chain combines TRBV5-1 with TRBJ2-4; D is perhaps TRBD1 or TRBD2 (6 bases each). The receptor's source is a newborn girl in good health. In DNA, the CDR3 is TGCGCCAGCAGCTTTCAAGGGGGGCGAGCCAAAAACATTCAGTACTTC. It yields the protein CASSFQGGRAKNIQYF.